The rows below give T cell receptor beta chains drawn from one sample of a study of beta chain bispecific antibodies for T cell cancers. Each CDR3 protein is one row after TCRdb ran MiXCR on the 5' RACE reads. This sample yields about 15,000 distinct CDR3 sequences, of which around 2.1% are seen a single time; 6.5% to 8.5% belongs to the top ten. No antigen is known for these receptors. Sequencing input: healthy donor T cells cultured with leukemia cells. The receptors derive from a human donor in good health. Some clones in this sample may be carry-over from other donors' samples. Both conserved end residues are part of each CDR3. The D gene is left open where the match is weak.

D: -
J: TRBJ1-1
V: TRBV20-1
CDR3: CSARDLGNTEAFF

D: -
J: TRBJ1-6
V: TRBV7-9
CDR3: CASPPPDGGYNSPLHF

D: -
J: TRBJ2-7
V: TRBV10-1
CDR3: CASSGRVDSYEQYF

D: -
J: TRBJ2-5
V: TRBV10-3
CDR3: CAISDGQNQETQYF

D: TRBD1
J: TRBJ1-2
V: TRBV3-1
CDR3: CASSSLGDRSF

D: -
J: TRBJ1-1
V: TRBV27
CDR3: CASSLGSFVGTEAFF

D: -
J: TRBJ2-6
V: TRBV10-3
CDR3: CAISDDRSGANVLTF

D: -
J: TRBJ2-7
V: TRBV7-9
CDR3: CASSLSGASSLVSYEQYF

D: TRBD1
J: TRBJ1-1
V: TRBV6-5
CDR3: CASSSRTGRTEAFF

D: -
J: TRBJ2-1
V: TRBV7-9
CDR3: CASSPKQQGLENNEQFF